Listed below are T cell receptor beta chains from one sample, sequenced in a study of T-cell memory formation after mild COVID-19. Using its own MiXCR run on the 5' RACE reads, TCRdb lists one record per CDR3 protein. The sample contains around 120,000 distinct CDR3 sequences, approximately 15% of which appear only once. Sequencing input: PBMCs or a T cell subset sorted from them (not recorded which). The receptor set was obtained from an adult woman who had mild COVID-19 (a few samples of this study predate the infection). Cell type and time point are not known. The CDR3 runs from the conserved cysteine through the conserved F or W. Each record gives: J gene, D gene, clone size, V gene, CDR3 protein, CDR3 DNA. A D gene is named only where the DNA matches it firmly. The listing skips clone size in some rows; elsewhere it reads once, few, many or a size class.

TRBJ2-2 | TRBD1 | NA | TRBV5-1 | CASSWDRESGELFF | TGCGCCAGCAGCTGGGACAGGGAGAGCGGGGAGCTGTTTTTT
TRBJ1-2 | TRBD1 | NA | TRBV12-3/TRBV12-4 | CASSPRQGGNYGYTF | TGTGCCAGCAGTCCCCGACAGGGCGGAAACTATGGCTACACCTTC
TRBJ2-7 | NA | NA | TRBV7-9 | CASSWTGGNEQYF | TGTGCCAGCAGCTGGACCGGGGGCAACGAGCAGTACTTC
TRBJ2-3 | NA | few | TRBV7-6 | CASSLAGGRDTQYF | TGTGCCAGCAGCTTAGCCGGGGGGCGAGATACGCAGTATTTT
TRBJ1-1 | NA | NA | TRBV20-1 | CSALSTLNTEAFF | TGCAGTGCTCTCTCGACATTGAACACTGAAGCTTTCTTT
TRBJ1-2 | NA | NA | TRBV7-2 | CASSSQMNYGYTF | TGTGCCAGCAGCTCCCAGATGAACTATGGCTACACCTTC
TRBJ2-7 | TRBD1 | NA | TRBV10-3 | CAIRMTGGDEQYF | TGTGCCATCAGGATGACAGGGGGCGACGAGCAGTACTTC
TRBJ2-1 | NA | few | TRBV9 | CASSPSDYNEQFF | TGTGCCAGCAGCCCGAGCGACTACAATGAGCAGTTCTTC
TRBJ2-1 | TRBD2 | NA | TRBV24-1 | CATSDASGIGNEQFF | TGTGCCACCAGTGATGCTAGCGGGATCGGGAATGAGCAGTTCTTC
TRBJ2-2 | TRBD2 | few | TRBV12-3/TRBV12-4 | CASSRASGYTGELFF | TGTGCCAGCAGCCGTGCTAGCGGGTACACCGGGGAGCTGTTTTTT
TRBJ1-3 | NA | few | TRBV7-2 | CASSLVRSSGNTIYF | TGTGCCAGCAGCTTAGTCCGGTCCTCTGGAAACACCATATATTTT
TRBJ2-5 | TRBD1 | NA | TRBV7-3 | CASSPLGPGTEETQYF | TGTGCCAGCAGCCCCTTGGGACCAGGGACAGAAGAGACCCAGTACTTC
TRBJ1-5 | NA | NA | TRBV25-1 | CASSAGRYSNQPQHF | TGTGCCAGCAGTGCTGGACGGTATAGCAATCAGCCCCAGCATTTT
TRBJ2-3 | NA | NA | TRBV7-9 | CAGEGKTDTQYF | TGTGCCGGAGAGGGCAAGACAGATACGCAGTATTTT
TRBJ2-1 | TRBD2 | few | TRBV7-9 | CASSLAGLAGESYNEQFF | TGTGCCAGCAGCTTAGCGGGACTAGCGGGGGAGTCCTACAATGAGCAGTTCTTC
TRBJ2-3 | NA | NA | TRBV12-5 | CASGPGSTDTQYF | TGTGCTAGTGGCCCGGGTAGCACAGATACGCAGTATTTT
TRBJ1-4 | NA | NA | TRBV15 | CATSRDLGSSNEKLFF | TGTGCCACCAGCAGAGATCTAGGCAGCTCAAATGAAAAACTGTTTTTT
TRBJ1-6 | NA | many | TRBV5-5 | CASSSPGGYSPLHF | TGTGCCAGCAGCTCTCCCGGGGGGTATTCACCCCTCCACTTT
TRBJ1-1 | NA | once | TRBV7-9 | CASSLGHTNTEAFF | TGTGCCAGCAGCTTGGGACACACGAACACTGAAGCTTTCTTT
TRBJ1-1 | NA | NA | TRBV7-3 | CASSPSGNTEAFF | TGTGCCAGCAGCCCCTCGGGAAACACTGAAGCTTTCTTT
TRBJ2-6 | NA | few | TRBV5-1 | CASCPPQGTGANVLTF | TGCGCCAGCTGTCCTCCACAGGGAACTGGGGCCAACGTCCTGACTTTC
TRBJ2-7 | TRBD1 | many | TRBV9 | CASSATGVVSAQYF | TGTGCCAGCAGCGCGACAGGGGTCGTATCGGCGCAGTACTTC
TRBJ2-7 | NA | NA | TRBV5-1 | CASSFSGESEQYF | TGCGCCAGCAGCTTCTCTGGGGAGTCCGAGCAGTACTTC
TRBJ1-1 | NA | NA | TRBV10-3 | CAISQPGTANTEAFF | TGTGCCATCAGCCAACCTGGGACGGCGAACACTGAAGCTTTCTTT
TRBJ1-1 | TRBD1 | few | TRBV30 | CAWNEDRVTEAFF | TGTGCCTGGAACGAGGACAGGGTAACTGAAGCTTTCTTT
TRBJ2-1 | NA | NA | TRBV29-1 | CSVERNSYNEQFF | TGCAGCGTTGAGAGGAACTCCTACAATGAGCAGTTCTTC
TRBJ2-5 | TRBD1 | few | TRBV7-2 | CASSHTGGLETQYF | TGTGCCAGCAGCCATACAGGGGGACTGGAGACCCAGTACTTC
TRBJ2-3 | NA | NA | TRBV18 | CASSPPGSPDTQYF | TGTGCCAGCTCACCACCCGGAAGCCCAGATACGCAGTATTTT
TRBJ1-5 | NA | few | TRBV5-1 | CASSADGSNQPQHF | TGCGCCAGCAGCGCGGACGGCAGCAATCAGCCCCAGCATTTT
TRBJ1-1 | NA | NA | TRBV11-2 | CASSATGTPNGEAFF | TGTGCCAGCAGCGCAACCGGGACACCCAATGGTGAAGCTTTCTTT
TRBJ2-2 | TRBD1 | NA | TRBV4-3 | CASSQVGTQFGTGYTGELFF | TGCGCCAGCAGCCAAGTTGGGACACAGTTTGGGACAGGGTACACCGGGGAGCTGTTTTTT
TRBJ2-7 | NA | once | TRBV20-1 | CSASWTGTYEQYF | TGCAGTGCTAGTTGGACCGGGACCTACGAGCAGTACTTC
TRBJ2-1 | TRBD1 | few | TRBV7-2 | CASRLGQGVGEQFF | TGTGCCAGCAGGTTGGGACAGGGGGTTGGGGAGCAGTTCTTC
TRBJ1-5 | NA | NA | TRBV5-5 | CASSLAGEGGQPQHF | TGTGCCAGCAGCTTGGCCGGGGAGGGGGGTCAGCCCCAGCATTTT
TRBJ1-4 | NA | few | TRBV13 | CASSLTRGPDEKLFF | TGTGCCAGCAGCTTAACGAGGGGACCGGATGAAAAACTGTTTTTT
TRBJ2-7 | NA | few | TRBV9 | CASSVASGPYEQYF | TGTGCCAGCAGCGTAGCCAGCGGGCCCTACGAGCAGTACTTC
TRBJ1-1 | NA | few | TRBV5-1 | CASSRSGNTEAFF | TGCGCCAGCAGCCGCTCCGGGAACACTGAAGCTTTCTTT
TRBJ2-7 | TRBD1 | few | TRBV29-1 | CSVGDRTSYEQYF | TGCAGCGTTGGGGACAGGACCTCCTACGAGCAGTACTTC
TRBJ2-1 | NA | NA | TRBV5-6 | CASSLAGNNEQFF | TGTGCCAGCAGCTTGGCCGGCAACAATGAGCAGTTCTTC
TRBJ1-6 | NA | NA | TRBV5-1 | CASSGGTTYNSPLHF | TGCGCCAGCAGCGGCGGGACAACCTATAATTCACCCCTCCACTTT
TRBJ1-3 | NA | NA | TRBV12-3/TRBV12-4 | CASSEGLSGNTIYF | TGTGCCAGCAGCGAGGGTCTCTCTGGAAACACCATATATTTT
TRBJ2-2 | NA | NA | TRBV6-5 | CASSHGQNTGELFF | TGTGCCAGCAGTCACGGACAGAACACCGGGGAGCTGTTTTTT
TRBJ1-2 | NA | NA | TRBV30 | CAWARDVQGYTF | TGTGCCTGGGCTCGGGATGTGCAAGGCTACACCTTC
TRBJ1-2 | NA | NA | TRBV6-5 | CASRDGSIYGYTF | TGTGCCAGCAGGGACGGATCCATCTATGGCTACACCTTC
TRBJ2-7 | NA | NA | TRBV12-3/TRBV12-4 | CASSLKGDTYEQYF | TGTGCCAGCAGTTTAAAGGGCGACACCTACGAGCAGTACTTC
TRBJ2-7 | NA | NA | TRBV29-1 | CSVGGGGSEQYF | TGCAGCGTCGGGGGAGGGGGATCCGAGCAGTACTTC
TRBJ2-3 | NA | few | TRBV7-9 | CASSFQEEGTDTQYF | TGTGCCAGCAGCTTTCAAGAGGAGGGGACAGATACGCAGTATTTT
TRBJ2-2 | NA | NA | TRBV5-6 | CASSLAWGTNTGELFF | TGTGCCAGCAGCTTGGCTTGGGGAACGAACACCGGGGAGCTGTTTTTT
TRBJ2-2 | NA | NA | TRBV6-2/TRBV6-3 | CAGARGNTGELFF | TGTGCCGGAGCCCGGGGGAACACCGGGGAGCTGTTTTTT
TRBJ2-1 | NA | NA | TRBV7-3 | CASSLTRDSDEQFF | TGTGCCAGCAGCTTAACGAGGGATTCCGATGAGCAGTTCTTC
TRBJ2-5 | TRBD1 | NA | TRBV5-1 | CASSLGSGGWETQYF | TGCGCCAGCAGCTTGGGATCAGGGGGTTGGGAGACCCAGTACTTC
TRBJ2-7 | NA | few | TRBV2 | CASIGRGAYEQYF | TGTGCCAGCATTGGCAGGGGGGCCTACGAGCAGTACTTC
TRBJ2-7 | NA | NA | TRBV3-1 | CASSPGLASYEQYF | TGTGCCAGCAGCCCGGGACTGGCTTCCTACGAGCAGTACTTC
TRBJ2-7 | TRBD2 | few | TRBV28 | CASSLLGLAGASYEQYF | TGTGCCAGCAGTTTACTGGGACTAGCGGGAGCATCCTACGAGCAGTACTTC
TRBJ2-1 | NA | few | TRBV7-3 | CASSLKGGSYNEQFF | TGTGCCAGCAGCTTAAAGGGCGGCTCCTACAATGAGCAGTTCTTC